Listed below are T cell receptor beta chains from one sample, sequenced in a study of CD8 T cells in ankylosing spondylitis. TCRdb recomputed calls from the 5' RACE reads with MiXCR, one row per CDR3 protein. The sample shows around 250,000 distinct CDR3 sequences, 32% of them seen only once. Sample: blood, either unsorted or a sorted T cell fraction (not recorded which). Source of these receptors: a male donor with ankylosing spondylitis or in good health (not recorded which). The conserved cysteine and the conserved F or W are not part of the CDR3 here. A D gene is named only where the DNA matches it firmly.

CDR3 protein: ASSLGRISTDTQY
V gene: TRBV5-1
D gene: .
J gene: TRBJ2-3

CDR3 protein: ASSAGRGPATNEKLF
V gene: TRBV7-9
D gene: .
J gene: TRBJ1-4

CDR3 protein: ASSLDGRGRNTEAF
V gene: TRBV5-1
D gene: TRBD1
J gene: TRBJ1-1

CDR3 protein: SAIINANTGELF
V gene: TRBV20-1
D gene: .
J gene: TRBJ2-2

CDR3 protein: ASSYGTSGASNTGELF
V gene: TRBV6-5
D gene: TRBD2
J gene: TRBJ2-2

CDR3 protein: ASRRLDGYYEQY
V gene: TRBV6-1
D gene: .
J gene: TRBJ2-7

CDR3 protein: SVPLEGSGPEAF
V gene: TRBV29-1
D gene: .
J gene: TRBJ1-1

CDR3 protein: SAIPPSGQGARGANVLT
V gene: TRBV20-1
D gene: TRBD1
J gene: TRBJ2-6

CDR3 protein: SVPQGMETQY
V gene: TRBV29-1
D gene: .
J gene: TRBJ2-5

CDR3 protein: ASSLTGGPPTDTQY
V gene: TRBV5-1
D gene: .
J gene: TRBJ2-3

CDR3 protein: SAMGPKRTDTQY
V gene: TRBV20-1
D gene: .
J gene: TRBJ2-3

CDR3 protein: ASSVDLTGELF
V gene: TRBV9
D gene: .
J gene: TRBJ2-2

CDR3 protein: ASSYMDSSGGAFSGNEQF
V gene: TRBV6-2/TRBV6-3
D gene: TRBD2
J gene: TRBJ2-1

CDR3 protein: ASRGRRTPAYEQY
V gene: TRBV12-3/TRBV12-4
D gene: .
J gene: TRBJ2-7

CDR3 protein: SARAHGNEQF
V gene: TRBV20-1
D gene: .
J gene: TRBJ2-1

CDR3 protein: ATSDLLGAQH
V gene: TRBV24-1
D gene: .
J gene: TRBJ1-5

CDR3 protein: ASSLADRGVDTQY
V gene: TRBV12-3/TRBV12-4
D gene: TRBD1
J gene: TRBJ2-3

CDR3 protein: ASSGRLIQETQY
V gene: TRBV12-3/TRBV12-4
D gene: .
J gene: TRBJ2-5

CDR3 protein: SARDSNTGELF
V gene: TRBV29-1
D gene: TRBD1
J gene: TRBJ2-2

CDR3 protein: ASSPRQTSYEQY
V gene: TRBV7-6
D gene: .
J gene: TRBJ2-7

CDR3 protein: SARQLSAVYNEQF
V gene: TRBV20-1
D gene: .
J gene: TRBJ2-1

CDR3 protein: AISEQRNEQF
V gene: TRBV10-3
D gene: .
J gene: TRBJ2-1